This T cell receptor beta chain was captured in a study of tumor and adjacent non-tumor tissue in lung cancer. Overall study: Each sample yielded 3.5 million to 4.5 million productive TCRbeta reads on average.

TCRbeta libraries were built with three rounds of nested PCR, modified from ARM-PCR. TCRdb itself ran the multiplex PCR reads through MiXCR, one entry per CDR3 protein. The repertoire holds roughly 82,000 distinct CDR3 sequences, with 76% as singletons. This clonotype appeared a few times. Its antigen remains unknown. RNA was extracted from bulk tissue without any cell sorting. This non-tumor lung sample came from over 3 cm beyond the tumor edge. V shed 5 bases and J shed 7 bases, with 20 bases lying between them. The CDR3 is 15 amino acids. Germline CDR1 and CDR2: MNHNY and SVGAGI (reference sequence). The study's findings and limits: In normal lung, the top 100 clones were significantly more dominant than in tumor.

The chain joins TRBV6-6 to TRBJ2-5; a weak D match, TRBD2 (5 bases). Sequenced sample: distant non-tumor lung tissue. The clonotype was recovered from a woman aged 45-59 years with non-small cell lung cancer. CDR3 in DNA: TGTGCCAGCAGTCCCCCGGACCCAGCCGGAGGGACCCAGTACTTC. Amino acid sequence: CASSPPDPAGGTQYF.